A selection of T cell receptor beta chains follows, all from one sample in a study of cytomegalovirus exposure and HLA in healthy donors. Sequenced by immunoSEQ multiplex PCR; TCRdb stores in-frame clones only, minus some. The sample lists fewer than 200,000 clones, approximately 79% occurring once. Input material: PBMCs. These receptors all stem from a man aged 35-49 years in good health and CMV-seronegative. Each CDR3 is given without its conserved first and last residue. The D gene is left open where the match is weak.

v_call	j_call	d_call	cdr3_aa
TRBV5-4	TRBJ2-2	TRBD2	ASTHKREPGELF
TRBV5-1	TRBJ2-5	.	ASSFGGKETQY
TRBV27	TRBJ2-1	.	ASRERANYNEQF
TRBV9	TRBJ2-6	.	ASSVAVGAGSGANVLT
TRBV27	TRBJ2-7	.	ASSRRGQGIYEQY
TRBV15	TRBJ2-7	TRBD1	ATTGTGRYEQY
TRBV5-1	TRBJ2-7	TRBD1	ASSLKPGQGDWEQY
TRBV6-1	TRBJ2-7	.	ASRPGVSSYEQY
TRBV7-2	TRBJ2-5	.	ASSLGGGPYETQY
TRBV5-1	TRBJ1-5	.	ASSYSPGQPQH
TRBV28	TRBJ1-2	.	ASSFRGNGYT
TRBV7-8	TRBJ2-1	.	ASSSGLGRMDNEQF
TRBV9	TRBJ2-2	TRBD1	ASSPKGRQGSNTGELF
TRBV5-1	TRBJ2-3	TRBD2	ASSLEGGRSTDTQY
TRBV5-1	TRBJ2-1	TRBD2	ASSLFGLATNEQF
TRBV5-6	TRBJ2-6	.	ASSLRGTLISGANVLT
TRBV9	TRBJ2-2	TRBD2	ASSVVAGASGELF
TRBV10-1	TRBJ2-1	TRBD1	ASKGQSSYNEQF
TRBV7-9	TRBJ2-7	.	ASSLVGDGNEQY
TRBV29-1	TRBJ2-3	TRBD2	SVVTSGTGADTQY
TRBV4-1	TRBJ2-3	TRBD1	ASSQGRGGASSTDTQY
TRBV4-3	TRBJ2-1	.	ASSQGEDSYNEQF
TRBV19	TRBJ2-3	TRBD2	ASSYSGGTDTQY
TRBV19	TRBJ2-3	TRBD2	ASSPLRWGGGQADTQY
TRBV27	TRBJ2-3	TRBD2	ASSSYPTSPTDTQY
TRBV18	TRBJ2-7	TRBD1	ASSRRTGGLFSEQY
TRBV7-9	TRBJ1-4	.	ASSAAGSREKLF
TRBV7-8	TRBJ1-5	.	ASSFLIQQPQH
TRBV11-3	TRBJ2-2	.	ASSPRSVTGELF